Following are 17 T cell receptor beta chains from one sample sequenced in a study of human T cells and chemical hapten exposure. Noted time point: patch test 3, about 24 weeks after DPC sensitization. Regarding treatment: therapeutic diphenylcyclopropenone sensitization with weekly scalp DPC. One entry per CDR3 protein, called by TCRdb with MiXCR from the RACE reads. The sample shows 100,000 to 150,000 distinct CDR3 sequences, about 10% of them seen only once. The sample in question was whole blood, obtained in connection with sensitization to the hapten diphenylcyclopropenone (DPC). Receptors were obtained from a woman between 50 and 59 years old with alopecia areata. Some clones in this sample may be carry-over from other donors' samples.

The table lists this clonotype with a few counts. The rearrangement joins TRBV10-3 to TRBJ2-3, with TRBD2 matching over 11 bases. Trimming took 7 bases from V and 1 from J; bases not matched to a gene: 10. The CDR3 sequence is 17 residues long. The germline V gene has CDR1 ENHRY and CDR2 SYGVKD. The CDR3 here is CAIKRDGLAGRTDTQYF. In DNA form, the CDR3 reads TGTGCCATCAAAAGGGATGGACTAGCGGGCCGCACAGATACGCAGTATTTT.

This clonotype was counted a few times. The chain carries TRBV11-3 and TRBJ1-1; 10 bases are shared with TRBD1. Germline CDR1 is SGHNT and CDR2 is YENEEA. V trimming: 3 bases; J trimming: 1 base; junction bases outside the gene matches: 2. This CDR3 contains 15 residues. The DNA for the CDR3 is TGTGCCAGCAGCTTTGGACAGGGGGAGAACACTGAAGCTTTCTTT. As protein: CASSFGQGENTEAFF.

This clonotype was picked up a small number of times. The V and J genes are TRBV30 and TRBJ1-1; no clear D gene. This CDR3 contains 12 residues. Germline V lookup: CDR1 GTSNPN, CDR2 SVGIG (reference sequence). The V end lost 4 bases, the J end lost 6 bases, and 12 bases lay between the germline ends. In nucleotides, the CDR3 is TGTGCCTGGACCCCCCCCCGCCCTGAAGCTTTCTTT. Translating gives CAWTPPRPEAFF.

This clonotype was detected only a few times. The CDR3 DNA reads as TGTGCCAGCACTTCGTCGGGGGGCGGCGGTCAGCCCCAGCATTTT. Its protein product is CASTSSGGGGQPQHF. The genes are TRBV6-2 or TRBV6-3 and TRBJ1-5; the D gene is possibly TRBD1 (6 bases). V dropped 7 bases and J dropped 6 bases, with 19 bases sitting between them. CDR3 length: 15 amino acids. Germline V gives CDR1 MNHEY, CDR2 SVGEGT.

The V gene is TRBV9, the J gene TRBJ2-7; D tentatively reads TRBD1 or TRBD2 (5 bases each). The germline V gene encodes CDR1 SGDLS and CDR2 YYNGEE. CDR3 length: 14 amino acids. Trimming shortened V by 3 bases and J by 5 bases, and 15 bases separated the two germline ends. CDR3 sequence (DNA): TGTGCCAGCAGCGCCCCCCAGGGTAGCGACGAGCAGTACTTC. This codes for CASSAPQGSDEQYF.

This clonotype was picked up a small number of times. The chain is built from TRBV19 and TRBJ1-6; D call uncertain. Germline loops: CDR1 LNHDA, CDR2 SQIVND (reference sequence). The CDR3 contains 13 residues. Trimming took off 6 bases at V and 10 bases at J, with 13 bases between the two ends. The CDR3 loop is CASRWGGDSPLHF. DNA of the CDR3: TGTGCCAGTAGATGGGGTGGTGACTCACCCCTCCACTTT. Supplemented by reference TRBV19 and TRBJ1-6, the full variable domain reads DGGITQSPKYLFRKEGQNVTLSCEQNLNHDAMYWYRQDPGQGLRLIYYSQIVNDFQKGDIAEGYSVSREKKESFPLTVTSAQKNPTAFYLCASRWGGDSPLHFGNGTRLTVT.

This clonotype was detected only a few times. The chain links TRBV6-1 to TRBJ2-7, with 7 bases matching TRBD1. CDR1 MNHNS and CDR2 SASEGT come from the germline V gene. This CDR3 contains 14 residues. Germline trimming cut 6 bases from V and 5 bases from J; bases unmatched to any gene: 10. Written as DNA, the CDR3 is TGTGCCAGCAGCCCAGGGGGTCCGACGGACGAGCAGTACTTC. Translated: CASSPGGPTDEQYF.

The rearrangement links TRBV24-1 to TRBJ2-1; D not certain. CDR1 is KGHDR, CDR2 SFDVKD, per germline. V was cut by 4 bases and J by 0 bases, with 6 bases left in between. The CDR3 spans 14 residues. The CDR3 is CATSETDSYNEQFF. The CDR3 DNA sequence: TGTGCCACCAGTGAAACGGACTCCTACAATGAGCAGTTCTTC.

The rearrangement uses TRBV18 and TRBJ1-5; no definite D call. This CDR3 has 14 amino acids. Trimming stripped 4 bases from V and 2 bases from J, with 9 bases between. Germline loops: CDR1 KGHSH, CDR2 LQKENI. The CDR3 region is CASSQAQGNQPQHF. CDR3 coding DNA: TGTGCCAGCTCACAGGCCCAGGGCAATCAGCCCCAGCATTTT.

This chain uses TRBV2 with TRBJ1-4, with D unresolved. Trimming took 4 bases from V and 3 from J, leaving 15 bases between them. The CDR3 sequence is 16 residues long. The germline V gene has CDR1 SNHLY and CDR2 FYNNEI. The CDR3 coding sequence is TGTGCCAGCAGTGGAAACCCGGAGAGGCCTAATGAAAAACTGTTTTTT. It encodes CASSGNPERPNEKLFF.

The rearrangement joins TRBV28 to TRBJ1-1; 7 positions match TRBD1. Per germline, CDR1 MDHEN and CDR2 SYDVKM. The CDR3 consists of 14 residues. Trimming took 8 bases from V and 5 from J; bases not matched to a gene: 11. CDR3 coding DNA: TGTGCCAGCCGCACGGGGGCAGGGGGGACTGAAGCTTTCTTT. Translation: CASRTGAGGTEAFF.

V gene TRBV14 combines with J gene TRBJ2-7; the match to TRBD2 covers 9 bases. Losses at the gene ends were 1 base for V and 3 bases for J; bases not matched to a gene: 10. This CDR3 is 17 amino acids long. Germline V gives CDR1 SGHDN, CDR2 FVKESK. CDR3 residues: CASSQGGLAGPYYEQYF. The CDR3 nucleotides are TGTGCCAGCAGCCAAGGAGGCCTAGCGGGGCCTTACTACGAGCAGTACTTC.

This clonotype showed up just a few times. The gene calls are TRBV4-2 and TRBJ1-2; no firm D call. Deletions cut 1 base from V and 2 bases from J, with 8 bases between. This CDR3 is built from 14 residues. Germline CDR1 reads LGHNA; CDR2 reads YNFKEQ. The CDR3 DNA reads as TGTGCCAGCAGCCAAGGTGGGCTCAACTATGGCTACACCTTC. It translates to CASSQGGLNYGYTF.

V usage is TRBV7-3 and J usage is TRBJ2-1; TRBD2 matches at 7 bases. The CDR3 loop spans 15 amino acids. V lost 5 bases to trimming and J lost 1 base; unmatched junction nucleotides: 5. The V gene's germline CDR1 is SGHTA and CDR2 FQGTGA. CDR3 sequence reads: CASSPGGNSYNEQFF. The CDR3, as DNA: TGTGCCAGCAGCCCCGGGGGGAATTCCTACAATGAGCAGTTCTTC.

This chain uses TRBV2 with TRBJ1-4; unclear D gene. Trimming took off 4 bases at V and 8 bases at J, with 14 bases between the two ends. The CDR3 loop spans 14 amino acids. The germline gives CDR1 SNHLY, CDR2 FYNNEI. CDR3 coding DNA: TGTGCCAGCAGTGTGGACTCCGGGGTGGAAAAACTGTTTTTT. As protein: CASSVDSGVEKLFF.

The CDR3 DNA reads TGTGCCAGCAGTTTATACGCAGGCTATGGCTACACCTTC. Protein: CASSLYAGYGYTF. This chain joins TRBV27 and TRBJ1-2, with D uncertain. The germline gives CDR1 MNHEY, CDR2 SMNVEV (reference sequence). Trimming shortened V by 1 base and J by 4 bases, and 7 bases separated the two germline ends. The CDR3 covers 13 residues.

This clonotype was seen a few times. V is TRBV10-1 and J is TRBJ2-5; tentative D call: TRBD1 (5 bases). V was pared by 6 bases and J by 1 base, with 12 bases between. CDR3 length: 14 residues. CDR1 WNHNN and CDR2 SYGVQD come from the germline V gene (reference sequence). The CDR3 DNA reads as TGCGCCAGCAGCGGGCCAGGGATCCAAGAGACCCAGTACTTC. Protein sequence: CASSGPGIQETQYF.